This TCR beta chain was obtained from a study of T cells expressing NK-cell markers. TCRdb reanalyzed the 5' RACE reads, giving one entry per CDR3 protein sequence and no DNA. Recorded for this sample: some 300,000 distinct CDR3 sequences. The CDR3 runs 13 residues. Per the germline V gene, CDR1 is DFQATT and CDR2 is SNEGSKA (reference sequence). The V call is TRBV20-1, the J call TRBJ1-1. The clonotype comes from a man younger than 35 in good health. The source material was blood T cells: a sorted CD56 or NKG2C T cell subset, CD4+ or CD8+ T cells, or bulk PBMC T cells (not recorded which). CDR3: CSAPKSANTEAFF.